One sample yielded the 17 T cell receptor beta chains listed below, sequenced in a study of technical replicates of blood from several donors. Sequencing was performed with immunoSEQ multiplex PCR; in TCRdb, only in-frame clones are kept and a portion is missing. The sample has around 86,000 clones, roughly 96% seen once; the top ten hold more than 0.15%. The source material was T cells isolated from PBMCs. The receptors shown here come from a human donor in good health.

The chain joins TRBV2 to TRBJ2-7; D is possibly TRBD2 (7 bases). Germline lookup yields CDR1 SNHLY and CDR2 FYNNEI. The CDR3 consists of 13 residues. Trimming took off 8 bases at V and 6 bases at J, with 17 bases between the two ends. The CDR3 sequence is CASGGGPRREQYF. For the CDR3, the DNA is TGTGCCAGCGGGGGGGGGCCGCGCCGCGAGCAGTACTTC. Full variable domain (remainder filled in from reference TRBV2 and TRBJ2-7): EPEVTQTPSHQVTQMGQEVILRCVPISNHLYFYWYRQILGQKVEFLVSFYNNEISEKSEIFDDQFSVERPDGSNFTLKIRSTKLEDSAMYFCASGGGPRREQYFGPGTRLTVT.

This chain uses TRBV5-1 with TRBJ2-5; unclear D gene. The germline V gene encodes CDR1 SGHRS and CDR2 YFSETQ. Trimming removed 2 bases from V and 5 bases from J, with 10 bases in between. The CDR3 covers 13 residues. In DNA, the CDR3 is TGCGCCAGCAGCTTTGGCAGCAGGGAGACCCAGTACTTC. Translating it yields CASSFGSRETQYF. Using reference TRBV5-1 and TRBJ2-5 for the parts outside the CDR3, the full variable domain is KAGVTQTPRYLIKTRGQQVTLSCSPISGHRSVSWYQQTPGQGLQFLFEYFSETQRNKGNFPGRFSGRQFSNSRSEMNVSTLELGDSALYLCASSFGSRETQYFGPGTRLLVL.

The genes are TRBV4-1 and TRBJ2-5; tentatively, D is TRBD1 (6 bases). Germline lookup yields CDR1 MGHRA and CDR2 YSYEKL. This CDR3 is built from 13 residues. The germline V and J ends were trimmed by 4 bases and 6 bases, with 12 bases remaining between them. For the CDR3, the DNA is TGCGCCAGCAGCCTTCATGGGGGCAAGACCCAGTACTTC. Amino acids: CASSLHGGKTQYF.

V gene TRBV6-1 combines with J gene TRBJ2-1; D gene unclear. The CDR3 has 13 residues. The germline V and J ends were trimmed by 2 bases and 9 bases, with 11 bases remaining between them. The V gene's germline CDR1 is MNHNS and CDR2 SASEGT. CDR3 coding DNA: TGTGCCAGCAGTGAAATGGCAGTTGGTGAGCAGTTCTTC. The encoded protein is CASSEMAVGEQFF.

The chain recombines TRBV7-9 with TRBJ2-7; weak D call: TRBD1 (6 bases). Trimming left V 5 bases short and J 0 bases short, with 8 bases between. This CDR3 is built from 13 residues. CDR1 and CDR2 from the germline V gene are SEHNR and FQNEAQ (reference sequence). CDR3 protein: CASSHRDSYEQYF. The DNA for the CDR3 is TGTGCCAGCAGCCACAGGGACTCCTACGAGCAGTACTTC.

The chain couples TRBV30 to TRBJ1-1, with 9 nucleotides matching TRBD1. CDR1 is GTSNPN and CDR2 is SVGIG in the germline V gene (reference sequence). The CDR3 covers 15 residues. Unmatched junction bases numbered 6, after V lost 1 base and J lost 3 bases. The CDR3 nucleotides are TGTGCCTGGAGTGACAGGGACAGGGTAGACACTGAAGCTTTCTTT. Encoded protein: CAWSDRDRVDTEAFF.

Regarding this clone: The sample carries other DNA sequences with the same CDR3. CDR3 in DNA: TGTGCCAGCAGCCCCGGTGGTACTGAAGCTTTCTTT. Translation gives CASSPGGTEAFF. The chain recombines TRBV11-2 with TRBJ1-1; D not resolved. The CDR3 runs 12 residues. Trimming took 5 bases from V and 5 from J, leaving 9 bases between them. Germline V gene data show CDR1 as SGHAT and CDR2 as FQNNGV.

This rearrangement joins TRBV2 to TRBJ1-2, with D perhaps TRBD1 (5 bases). The CDR3 totals 13 residues. V lost 6 bases and J 4 bases, leaving 12 bases between the germline ends. Germline CDR1 and CDR2: SNHLY and FYNNEI. Written as DNA, the CDR3 is TGTGCCAGCAGGGACTTCGGGGGCTATGGCTACACCTTC. Residues: CASRDFGGYGYTF.

This clone was seen only once. The chain employs TRBV6-5 and TRBJ1-1; D remains unclear. Germline lookup yields CDR1 MNHEY and CDR2 SVGAGI. CDR3 length equals 11 residues. Trimming took 8 bases from V and 6 from J, leaving 10 bases between them. The CDR3 region is CASGEGAEAFF. In DNA, the CDR3 is TGTGCCAGCGGAGAAGGAGCTGAAGCTTTCTTT.

This rearrangement joins TRBV4-2 to TRBJ1-3; D gene uncertain. This CDR3 spans 13 amino acids. Germline CDR1 is LGHNA and CDR2 is YNFKEQ. Trimming took off 1 base at V and 2 bases at J, with 3 bases between the two ends. DNA of the CDR3: TGTGCCAGCAGCCAAGTTACTGGAAACACCATATATTTT. It codes for CASSQVTGNTIYF.

The chain combines TRBV5-6 with TRBJ2-3; D uncertain. The V end lost 4 bases, the J end lost 3 bases, and 21 bases lay between the germline ends. The length of the CDR3 is 17 residues. CDR1 is SGHDT and CDR2 is YYEEEE in the germline V gene. The CDR3 DNA reads as TGTGCCAGCAGCACGGTTAGAAGTCAACCGAGGACAGATACGCAGTATTTT. It codes for CASSTVRSQPRTDTQYF.

This chain links TRBV12-5 with TRBJ1-2; 8 nucleotides agree with TRBD1. This CDR3 spans 16 amino acids. The V gene end was trimmed by 2 bases and the J gene end by 0 bases; junction bases not matched to a gene: 5. Germline-derived CDR1 and CDR2 are LGHNT and FRNRAP. CDR3 sequence reads: CASGLRDRRSNYGYTF. CDR3 sequence (DNA): TGTGCTAGTGGTTTGAGGGACAGGCGTTCTAACTATGGCTACACCTTC.

This rearrangement joins TRBV5-1 to TRBJ1-2; D gene uncertain. With 4 bases removed from V and 4 bases from J, the gap between germline ends came to 14 bases. The CDR3 runs to 14 residues. The germline V gene has CDR1 SGHRS and CDR2 YFSETQ. CDR3 nucleotide sequence: TGCGCCAGCAGCACCCGGGGAGTTGGCTATGGCTACACCTTC. Encoded protein: CASSTRGVGYGYTF.

V usage is TRBV6-5 and J usage is TRBJ2-1, with 8 bases lining up with TRBD1. Per germline, CDR1 MNHEY and CDR2 SVGAGI. This CDR3 is 15 amino acids long. Losses at the gene ends were 4 bases for V and 0 bases for J; bases not matched to a gene: 2. The CDR3 loop reads CASSSTGGSYNEQFF. DNA for the CDR3: TGTGCCAGCAGTTCAACAGGGGGCTCCTACAATGAGCAGTTCTTC.

The chain links TRBV28 to TRBJ1-5; 7 bases line up with TRBD1. V lost 8 bases, J lost 3 bases, and 1 base stayed unmatched. Germline V lookup: CDR1 MDHEN, CDR2 SYDVKM. This CDR3 comprises 12 residues. The CDR3 DNA follows: TGTGCCAGCGGACAGGACAATCAGCCCCAGCATTTT. Translation gives CASGQDNQPQHF.

The chain links TRBV4-1 to TRBJ2-4, with a tentative D call TRBD1 (5 bases). Between the trimmed V and J ends, which lost 4 bases and 4 bases, there was a span of 14 bases. Germline V gene data show CDR1 as MGHRA and CDR2 as YSYEKL. This CDR3 is built from 15 residues. The CDR3 bases are TGCGCCAGCAGCCCAGGACACGCACTTAAAAACATTCAGTACTTC. Translation: CASSPGHALKNIQYF.

The chain carries TRBV6-6 and TRBJ1-2, with D tentatively TRBD1 (6 bases). Per germline, CDR1 MNHNY and CDR2 SVGAGI (reference sequence). The CDR3 consists of 13 residues. With 0 bases removed from V and 6 bases from J, the gap between germline ends came to 8 bases. Here the CDR3 DNA reads TGTGCCAGCAGTTACTCGAAGGGGGATGGCTACACCTTC. Its translation is CASSYSKGDGYTF.